This T cell receptor beta chain was captured by sequencing in a study of T cells in Graves' hyperthyroidism and ophthalmopathy. Overall study findings and caveats: Most thyroid clonotypes expanded above 0.001 were also detected in blood.

This clonotype occurred a few times. Its antigen is as yet unknown. TCR beta CDR3 regions were amplified from RNA. TCR CDR3 regions were first amplified by RT-PCR with HTBI primers. One entry per CDR3 protein, called by TCRdb with MiXCR from the multiplex PCR reads. The table lists 490,000 or so distinct CDR3 sequences, around 15% of them singletons. The cohort's ophthalmopathy patients, a group with duration under 3 months, had a Clinical Activity Score of at least 3 and a NOSPECS grade of at least 4. Every diagnosis used clinical symptoms, serum thyroxine and TRAb, thyroid ultrasound and orbital computed tomography. CDR1 is SGHDN and CDR2 is FVKESK in the germline V gene. The CDR3 is 15 residues long. The ends were cut back, 2 bases at V and 0 bases at J, with 9 bases in the middle.

The TCR comes from a woman in her 30s with Graves' ophthalmopathy. Material for sequencing was blood. The chain employs TRBV14 and TRBJ2-3, with D possibly matching TRBD2 (6 bases). The CDR3 region is CASSQLAPSTDTQYF. In DNA, the CDR3 is TGTGCCAGCAGCCAACTAGCGCCTAGCACAGATACGCAGTATTTT.